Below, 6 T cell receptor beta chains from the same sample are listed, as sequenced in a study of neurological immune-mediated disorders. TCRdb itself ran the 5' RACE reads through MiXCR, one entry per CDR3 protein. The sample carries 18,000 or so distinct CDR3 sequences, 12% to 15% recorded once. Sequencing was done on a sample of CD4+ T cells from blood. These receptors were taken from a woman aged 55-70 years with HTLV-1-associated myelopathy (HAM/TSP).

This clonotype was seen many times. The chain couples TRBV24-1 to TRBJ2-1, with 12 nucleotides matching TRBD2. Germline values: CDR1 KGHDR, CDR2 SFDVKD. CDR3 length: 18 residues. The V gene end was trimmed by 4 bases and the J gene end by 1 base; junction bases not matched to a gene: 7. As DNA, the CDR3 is TGTGCCACCAGTGACGCCGGGACTAGCGGGTTATCCTACAATGAGCAGTTCTTC. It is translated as CATSDAGTSGLSYNEQFF.

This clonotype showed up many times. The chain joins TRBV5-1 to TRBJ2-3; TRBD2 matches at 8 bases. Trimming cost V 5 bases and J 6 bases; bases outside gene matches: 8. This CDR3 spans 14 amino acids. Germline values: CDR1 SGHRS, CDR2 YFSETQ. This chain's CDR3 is CASSSGGVRDTQYF. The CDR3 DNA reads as TGCGCCAGCAGTTCCGGGGGGGTGAGGGATACGCAGTATTTT.

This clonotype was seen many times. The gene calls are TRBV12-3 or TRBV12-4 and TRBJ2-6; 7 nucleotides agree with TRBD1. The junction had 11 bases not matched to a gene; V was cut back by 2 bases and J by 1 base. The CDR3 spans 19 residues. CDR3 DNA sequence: TGTGCCAGCAGTTTATGGGCAGGGCCGACAGGGTCTGGGGCCAACGTCCTGACTTTC. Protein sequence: CASSLWAGPTGSGANVLTF.

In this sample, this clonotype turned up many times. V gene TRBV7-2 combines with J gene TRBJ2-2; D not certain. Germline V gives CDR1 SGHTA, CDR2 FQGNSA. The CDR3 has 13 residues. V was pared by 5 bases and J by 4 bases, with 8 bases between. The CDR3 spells CASSHDSTGELFF. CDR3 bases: TGTGCCAGCAGCCACGATTCCACCGGGGAGCTGTTTTTT.

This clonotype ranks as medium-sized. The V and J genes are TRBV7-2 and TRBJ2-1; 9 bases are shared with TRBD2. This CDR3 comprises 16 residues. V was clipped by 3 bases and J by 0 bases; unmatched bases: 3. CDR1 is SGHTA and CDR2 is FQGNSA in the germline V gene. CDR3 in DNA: TGTGCCAGCAGCTTTCTAGCGGGGAGCTCCTACAATGAGCAGTTCTTC. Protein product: CASSFLAGSSYNEQFF.

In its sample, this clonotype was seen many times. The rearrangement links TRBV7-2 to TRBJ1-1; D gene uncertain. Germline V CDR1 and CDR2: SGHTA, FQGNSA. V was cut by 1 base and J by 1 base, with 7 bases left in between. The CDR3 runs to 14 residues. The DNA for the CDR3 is TGTGCCAGCAGCTTAGTATCGGGGAACACTGAAGCTTTCTTT. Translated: CASSLVSGNTEAFF.